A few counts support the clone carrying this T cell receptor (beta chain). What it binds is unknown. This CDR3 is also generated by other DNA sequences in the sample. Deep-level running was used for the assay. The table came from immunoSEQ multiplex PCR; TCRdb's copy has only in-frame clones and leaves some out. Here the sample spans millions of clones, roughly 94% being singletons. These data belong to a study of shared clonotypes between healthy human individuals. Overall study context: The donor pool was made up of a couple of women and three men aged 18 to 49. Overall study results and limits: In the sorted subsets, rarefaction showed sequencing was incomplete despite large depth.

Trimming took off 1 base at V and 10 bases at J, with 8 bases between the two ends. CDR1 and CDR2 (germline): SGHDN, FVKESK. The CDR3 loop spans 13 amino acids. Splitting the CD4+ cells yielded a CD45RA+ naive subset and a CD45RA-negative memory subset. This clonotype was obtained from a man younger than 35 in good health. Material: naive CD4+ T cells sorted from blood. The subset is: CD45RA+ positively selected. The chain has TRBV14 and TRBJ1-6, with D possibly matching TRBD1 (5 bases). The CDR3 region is CASSQVGGSPLHF. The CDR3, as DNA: TGTGCCAGCAGCCAAGTGGGGGGATCACCCCTCCACTTT.